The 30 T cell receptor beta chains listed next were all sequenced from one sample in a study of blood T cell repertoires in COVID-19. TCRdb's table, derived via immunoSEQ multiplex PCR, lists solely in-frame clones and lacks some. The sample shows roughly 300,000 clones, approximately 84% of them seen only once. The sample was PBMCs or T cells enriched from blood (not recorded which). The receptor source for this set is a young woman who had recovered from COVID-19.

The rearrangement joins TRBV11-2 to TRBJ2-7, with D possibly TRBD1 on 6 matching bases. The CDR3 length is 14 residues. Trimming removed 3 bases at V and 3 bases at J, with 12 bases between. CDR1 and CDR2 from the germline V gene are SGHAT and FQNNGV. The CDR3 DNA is TGTGCCAGCAGCTTGGCAGGGGTTATCTACGAGCAGTACTTC. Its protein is CASSLAGVIYEQYF.

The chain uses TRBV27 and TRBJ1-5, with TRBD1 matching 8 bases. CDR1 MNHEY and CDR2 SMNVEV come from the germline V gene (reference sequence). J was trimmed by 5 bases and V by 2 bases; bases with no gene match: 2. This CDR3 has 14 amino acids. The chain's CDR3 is CASSLRTGHQPQHF. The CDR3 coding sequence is TGTGCCAGCAGTTTACGGACAGGGCATCAGCCCCAGCATTTT.

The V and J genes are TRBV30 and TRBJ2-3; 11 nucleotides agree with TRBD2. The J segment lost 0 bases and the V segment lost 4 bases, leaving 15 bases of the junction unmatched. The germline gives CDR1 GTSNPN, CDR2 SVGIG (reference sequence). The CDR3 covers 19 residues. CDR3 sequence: CAWTPLRLAGGISTDTQYF. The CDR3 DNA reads TGTGCCTGGACCCCACTTCGGCTAGCGGGGGGTATTAGCACAGATACGCAGTATTTT.

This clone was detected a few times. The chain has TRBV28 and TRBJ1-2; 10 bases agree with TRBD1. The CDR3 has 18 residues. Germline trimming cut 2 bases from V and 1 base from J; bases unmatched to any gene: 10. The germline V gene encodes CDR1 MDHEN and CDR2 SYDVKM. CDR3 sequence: CASSLPETGGPLNYGYTF. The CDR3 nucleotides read TGTGCCAGCAGTTTACCTGAGACAGGGGGCCCCCTTAACTATGGCTACACCTTC.

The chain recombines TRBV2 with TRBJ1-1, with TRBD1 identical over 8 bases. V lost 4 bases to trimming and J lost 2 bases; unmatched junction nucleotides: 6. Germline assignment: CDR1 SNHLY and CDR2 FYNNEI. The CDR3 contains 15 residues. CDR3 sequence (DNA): TGTGCCAGCAGTGGGACAGGGACTTCTAACACTGAAGCTTTCTTT. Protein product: CASSGTGTSNTEAFF.

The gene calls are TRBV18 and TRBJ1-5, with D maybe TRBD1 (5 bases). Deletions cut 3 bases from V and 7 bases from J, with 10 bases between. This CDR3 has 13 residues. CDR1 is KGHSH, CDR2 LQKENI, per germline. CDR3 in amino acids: CASSPSGEQPQHF. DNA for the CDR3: TGTGCCAGCTCACCGTCGGGGGAACAGCCCCAGCATTTT. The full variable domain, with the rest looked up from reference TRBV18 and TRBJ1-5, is NAGVMQNPRHLVRRRGQEARLRCSPMKGHSHVYWYRQLPEEGLKFMVYLQKENIIDESGMPKERFSAEFPKEGPSILRIQQVVRGDSAAYFCASSPSGEQPQHFGDGTRLSIL.

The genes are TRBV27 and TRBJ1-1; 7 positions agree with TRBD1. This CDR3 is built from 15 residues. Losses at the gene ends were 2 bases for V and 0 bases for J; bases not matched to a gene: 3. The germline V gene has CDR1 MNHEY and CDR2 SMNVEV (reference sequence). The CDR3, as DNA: TGTGCCAGCAGTTTAGACAGGGTCATGAACACTGAAGCTTTCTTT. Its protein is CASSLDRVMNTEAFF.

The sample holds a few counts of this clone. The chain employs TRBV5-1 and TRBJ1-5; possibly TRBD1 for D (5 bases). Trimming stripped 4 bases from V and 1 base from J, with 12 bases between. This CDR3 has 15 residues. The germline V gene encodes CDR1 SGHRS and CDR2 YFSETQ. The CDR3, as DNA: TGCGCCAGCAGCCCGTTTGGGGGGAGCAATCAGCCCCAGCATTTT. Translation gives CASSPFGGSNQPQHF. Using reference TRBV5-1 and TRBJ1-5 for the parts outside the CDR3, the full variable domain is KAGVTQTPRYLIKTRGQQVTLSCSPISGHRSVSWYQQTPGQGLQFLFEYFSETQRNKGNFPGRFSGRQFSNSRSEMNVSTLELGDSALYLCASSPFGGSNQPQHFGDGTRLSIL.

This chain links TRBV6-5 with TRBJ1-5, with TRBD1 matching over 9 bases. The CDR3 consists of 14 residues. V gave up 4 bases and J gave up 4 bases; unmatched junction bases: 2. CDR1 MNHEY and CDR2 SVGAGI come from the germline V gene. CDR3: CASSLDRGNQPQHF. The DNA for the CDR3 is TGTGCCAGCAGTTTGGACAGGGGAAATCAGCCCCAGCATTTT.

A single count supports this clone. This CDR3 is CASSETSGATLGQETQYF. Here the CDR3 DNA reads TGCGCCAGCAGTGAGACTAGCGGGGCAACCCTCGGGCAAGAGACCCAGTACTTC. V usage is TRBV10-2 and J usage is TRBJ2-5; 10 bases agree with TRBD2. V was clipped by 2 bases and J by 2 bases; unmatched bases: 11. The CDR3 has 18 amino acids. From germline, CDR1 is WSHSY and CDR2 SAAADI.

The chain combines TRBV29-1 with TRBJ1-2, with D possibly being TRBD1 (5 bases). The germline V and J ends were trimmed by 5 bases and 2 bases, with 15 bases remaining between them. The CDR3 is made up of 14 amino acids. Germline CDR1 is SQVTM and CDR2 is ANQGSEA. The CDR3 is CSVTTGGGNYGYTF. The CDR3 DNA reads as TGCAGCGTTACAACGGGTGGGGGGAACTATGGCTACACCTTC.

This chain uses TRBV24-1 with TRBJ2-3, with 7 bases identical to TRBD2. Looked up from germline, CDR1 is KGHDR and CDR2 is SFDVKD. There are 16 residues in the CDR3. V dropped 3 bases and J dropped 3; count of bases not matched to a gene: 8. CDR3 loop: CATSDPLTGGTDTQYF. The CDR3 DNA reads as TGTGCCACCAGTGATCCCCTAACGGGGGGAACAGATACGCAGTATTTT.

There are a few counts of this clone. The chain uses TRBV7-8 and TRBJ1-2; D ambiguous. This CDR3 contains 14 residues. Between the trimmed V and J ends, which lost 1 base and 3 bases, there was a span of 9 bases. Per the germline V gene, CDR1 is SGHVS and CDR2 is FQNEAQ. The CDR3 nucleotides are TGTGCCAGCAGCTTAGGGAGCCAGCACTATGGCTACACCTTC. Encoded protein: CASSLGSQHYGYTF.

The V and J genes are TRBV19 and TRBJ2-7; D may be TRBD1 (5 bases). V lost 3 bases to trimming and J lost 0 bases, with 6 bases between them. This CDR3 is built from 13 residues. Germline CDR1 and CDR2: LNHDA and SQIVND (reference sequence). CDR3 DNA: TGTGCCAGTAGTATCGACAGCTCCTACGAGCAGTACTTC. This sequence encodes CASSIDSSYEQYF.

CDR3 nucleotides: TGTGCCAGCAGATCCCAGGGTGGGCATCAGCCCCAGCATTTT. Amino acids: CASRSQGGHQPQHF. The chain employs TRBV28 and TRBJ1-5; D may be TRBD1 (5 bases). The germline V gene encodes CDR1 MDHEN and CDR2 SYDVKM. The CDR3 is made up of 14 amino acids. Deletions cut 6 bases from V and 5 bases from J, with 14 bases between. The full variable domain, its missing parts supplied by reference TRBV28 and TRBJ1-5, is DVKVTQSSRYLVKRTGEKVFLECVQDMDHENMFWYRQDPGLGLRLIYFSYDVKMKEKGDIPEGYSVSREKKERFSLILESASTNQTSMYLCASRSQGGHQPQHFGDGTRLSIL.

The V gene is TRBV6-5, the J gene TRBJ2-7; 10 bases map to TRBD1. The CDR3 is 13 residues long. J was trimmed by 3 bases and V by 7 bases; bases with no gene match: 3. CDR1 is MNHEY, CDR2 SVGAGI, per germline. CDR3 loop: CASIWTGGYEQYF. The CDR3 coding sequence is TGTGCCAGCATTTGGACAGGGGGCTACGAGCAGTACTTC.

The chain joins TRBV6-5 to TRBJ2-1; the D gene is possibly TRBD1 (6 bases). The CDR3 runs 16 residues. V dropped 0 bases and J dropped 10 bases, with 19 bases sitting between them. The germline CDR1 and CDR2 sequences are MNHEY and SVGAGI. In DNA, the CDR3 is TGTGCCAGCAGTTACTCGATGCACCGACAGGCCGCGGAGCAGTTCTTC. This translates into CASSYSMHRQAAEQFF.

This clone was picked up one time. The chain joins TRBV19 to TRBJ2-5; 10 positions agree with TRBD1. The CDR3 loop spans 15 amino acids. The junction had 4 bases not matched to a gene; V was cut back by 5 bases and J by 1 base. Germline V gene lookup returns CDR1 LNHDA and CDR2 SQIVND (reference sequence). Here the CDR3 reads CASSAGQGRQETQYF. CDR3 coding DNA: TGTGCCAGTAGTGCGGGACAGGGGCGCCAAGAGACCCAGTACTTC.

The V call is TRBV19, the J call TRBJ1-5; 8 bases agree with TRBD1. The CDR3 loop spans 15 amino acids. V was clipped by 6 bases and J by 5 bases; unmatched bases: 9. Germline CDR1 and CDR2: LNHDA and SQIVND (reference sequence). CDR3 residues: CASSRLTGVDQPQHF. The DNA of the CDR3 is TGTGCCAGTAGCCGCCTGACAGGGGTTGATCAGCCCCAGCATTTT.

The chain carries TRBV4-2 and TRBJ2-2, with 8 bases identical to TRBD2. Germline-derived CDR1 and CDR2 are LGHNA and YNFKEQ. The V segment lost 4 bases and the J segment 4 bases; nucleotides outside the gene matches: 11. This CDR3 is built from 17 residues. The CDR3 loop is CASSPSGTRGLTGELFF. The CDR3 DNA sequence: TGTGCCAGCAGCCCTTCCGGGACTAGGGGTCTCACCGGGGAGCTGTTTTTT.

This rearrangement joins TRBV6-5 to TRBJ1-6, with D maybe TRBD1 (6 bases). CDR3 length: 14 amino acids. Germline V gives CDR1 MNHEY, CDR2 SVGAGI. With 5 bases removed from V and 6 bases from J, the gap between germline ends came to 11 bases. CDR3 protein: CASSLRDINSPLHF. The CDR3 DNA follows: TGTGCCAGCAGTCTCCGGGACATTAATTCACCCCTCCACTTT.

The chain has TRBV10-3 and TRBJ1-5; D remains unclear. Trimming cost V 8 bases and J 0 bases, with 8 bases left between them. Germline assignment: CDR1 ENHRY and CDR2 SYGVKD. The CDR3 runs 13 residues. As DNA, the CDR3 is TGTGCCATCGGCCAGATTAGCAATCAGCCCCAGCATTTT. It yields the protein CAIGQISNQPQHF.

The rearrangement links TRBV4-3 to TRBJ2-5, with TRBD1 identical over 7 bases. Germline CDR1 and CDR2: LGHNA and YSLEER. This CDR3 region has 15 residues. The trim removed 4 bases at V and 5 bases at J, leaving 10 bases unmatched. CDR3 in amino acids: CASSPSTGSAETQYF. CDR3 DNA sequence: TGCGCCAGCAGCCCATCGACAGGGAGTGCCGAGACCCAGTACTTC.

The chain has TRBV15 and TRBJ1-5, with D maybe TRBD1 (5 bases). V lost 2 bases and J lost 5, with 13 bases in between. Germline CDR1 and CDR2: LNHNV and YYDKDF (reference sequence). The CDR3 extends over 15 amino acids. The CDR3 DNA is TGTGCCACCAGCAGACAAGGGGCCAGCGATCAGCCCCAGCATTTT. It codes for CATSRQGASDQPQHF.

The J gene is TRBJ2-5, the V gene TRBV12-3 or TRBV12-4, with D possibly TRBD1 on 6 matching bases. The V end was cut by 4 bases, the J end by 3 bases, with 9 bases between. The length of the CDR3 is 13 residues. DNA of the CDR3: TGTGCCAGCAGTTCACCAGGGGAAGAGACCCAGTACTTC. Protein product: CASSSPGEETQYF.

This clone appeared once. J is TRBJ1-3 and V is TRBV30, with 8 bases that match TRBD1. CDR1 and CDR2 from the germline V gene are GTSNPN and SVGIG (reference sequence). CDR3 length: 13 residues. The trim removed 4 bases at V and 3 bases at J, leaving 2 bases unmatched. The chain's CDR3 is CAWTGGGGNTIYF. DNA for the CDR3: TGTGCCTGGACAGGGGGCGGTGGAAACACCATATATTTT.

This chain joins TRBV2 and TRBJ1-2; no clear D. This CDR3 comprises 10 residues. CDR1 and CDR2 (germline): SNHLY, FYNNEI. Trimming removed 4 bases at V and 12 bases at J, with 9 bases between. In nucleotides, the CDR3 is TGTGCCAGCAGTGCACCTAAGCACACCTTC. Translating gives CASSAPKHTF.

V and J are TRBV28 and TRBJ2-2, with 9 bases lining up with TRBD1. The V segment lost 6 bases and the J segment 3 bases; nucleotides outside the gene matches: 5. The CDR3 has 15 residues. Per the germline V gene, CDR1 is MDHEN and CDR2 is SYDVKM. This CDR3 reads CASSPGQGYTGELFF. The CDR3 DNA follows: TGTGCCAGCAGCCCGGGACAGGGATACACCGGGGAGCTGTTTTTT.

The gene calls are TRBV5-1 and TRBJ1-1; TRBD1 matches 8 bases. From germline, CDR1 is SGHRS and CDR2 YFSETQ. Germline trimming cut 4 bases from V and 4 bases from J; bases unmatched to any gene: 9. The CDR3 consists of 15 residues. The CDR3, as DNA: TGCGCCAGCAGCCCGGGGCAGGGGGCAATCACTGAAGCTTTCTTT. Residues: CASSPGQGAITEAFF.

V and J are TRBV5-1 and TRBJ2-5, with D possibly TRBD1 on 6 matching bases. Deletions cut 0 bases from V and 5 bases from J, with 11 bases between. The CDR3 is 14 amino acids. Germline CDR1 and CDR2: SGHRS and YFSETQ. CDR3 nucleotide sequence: TGCGCCAGCAGCTTGGCGCAGGGGCAGGAGACCCAGTACTTC. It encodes CASSLAQGQETQYF.